This T cell receptor (beta chain) originates from a study of T cells in Graves' hyperthyroidism and ophthalmopathy. Overall study findings and caveats: With a median lead of around 6.7 months before onset, the model predicted ophthalmopathy.

RNA transcripts served as the template for amplifying TCR beta CDR3 regions. When the TCR CDR3 underwent first-round RT-PCR, the HTBI primer set was used. Via MiXCR, TCRdb re-called the multiplex PCR reads, giving one row per CDR3 protein. Found here are about 370,000 distinct CDR3 sequences, 13% to 15% of them singletons; the top ten hold approximately 19%. Germline CDR1 is MDHEN and CDR2 is SYDVKM. The CDR3 contains 17 residues. Trimming cost V 5 bases and J 2 bases; bases outside gene matches: 13. The authors obtained PBMCs from 10 ml of fresh peripheral blood. This clonotype was recorded many times. Its target is not known.

The sample was blood. This TCR was sampled from a woman aged 55-69 years with Graves' ophthalmopathy. The chain couples TRBV28 to TRBJ1-1; 8 nucleotides line up with TRBD1. This CDR3 reads CASSPRTGMIENTEAFF. The DNA of the CDR3 is TGTGCCAGCAGTCCTCGGACAGGGATGATTGAAAACACTGAAGCTTTCTTT.